These 32 T cell receptor beta chains originate from one sample sequenced in a study of response to subunit inactivated influenza vaccine. One entry per CDR3 protein results from TCRdb running MiXCR on the RT-PCR reads. The sample lists roughly 620,000 distinct CDR3 sequences; around 11% were seen once. These same records also appear under a second study, on T cells expressing NK-cell markers. Turning to that study: Synthesis of TCR beta cDNA relied on 5'RACE template switching carrying UMIs.

The material was PBMCs from blood, obtained on the day of vaccination. The source of these receptors is a man in his fifties who received an inactivated influenza vaccine.

In its sample, this clonotype was seen a few times. The V call is TRBV20-1, the J call TRBJ2-7; 8 bases line up with TRBD2. With V trimmed by 4 bases and J by 4 bases, 9 bases remained unmatched. The CDR3 is made up of 14 amino acids. Germline V gives CDR1 DFQATT, CDR2 SNEGSKA (reference sequence). CDR3 DNA sequence: TGCAGTGCTACCCGGGAGGGTTTGATTTACGAGCAGTACTTC. It specifies CSATREGLIYEQYF.

The chain is built from TRBV20-1 and TRBJ2-7, with D possibly being TRBD1 (5 bases). The germline V gene has CDR1 DFQATT and CDR2 SNEGSKA (reference sequence). Trimming took 3 bases from V and 6 from J, leaving 15 bases between them. The CDR3 consists of 13 residues. The CDR3 region is CSARDIGTSEQYF. The CDR3 region has the DNA TGCAGTGCTAGGGACATTGGAACGTCCGAGCAGTACTTC.

This clonotype has just a few counts. The chain carries TRBV5-6 and TRBJ2-1; D is possibly TRBD2 (5 bases). Per germline, CDR1 SGHDT and CDR2 YYEEEE. The length of the CDR3 is 12 residues. V was shortened by 1 base and J by 10 bases, with 9 bases between the two germline ends. The CDR3, as DNA: TGTGCCAGCAGCTTGTTTAGCGCGGAGCAGTTCTTC. Its translation is CASSLFSAEQFF.

V usage is TRBV28 and J usage is TRBJ1-5; D unclear. The germline V and J ends were trimmed by 8 bases and 2 bases, with 7 bases remaining between them. Germline V gives CDR1 MDHEN, CDR2 SYDVKM. CDR3 length equals 12 residues. CDR3 region: CASVSRNQPQHF. The CDR3 DNA sequence: TGTGCCAGCGTCAGCCGCAATCAGCCCCAGCATTTT.

This clonotype was observed a few times. The rearrangement joins TRBV5-1 to TRBJ1-2; a weak D match, TRBD1 (5 bases). V lost 7 bases and J lost 5, with 9 bases in between. The length of the CDR3 is 11 residues. From germline, CDR1 is SGHRS and CDR2 YFSETQ. The chain's CDR3 is CASHQGYGYTF. In DNA, the CDR3 is TGCGCCAGCCACCAGGGATATGGCTACACCTTC. The variable domain in full, completed from reference TRBV5-1 and TRBJ1-2, reads KAGVTQTPRYLIKTRGQQVTLSCSPISGHRSVSWYQQTPGQGLQFLFEYFSETQRNKGNFPGRFSGRQFSNSRSEMNVSTLELGDSALYLCASHQGYGYTFGSGTRLTVV.

This clonotype was picked up a small number of times. This chain uses TRBV12-3 or TRBV12-4 with TRBJ2-1; 12 bases align to TRBD2. Trimming removed 6 bases from V and 7 bases from J; junction bases left unmatched: 7. This CDR3 contains 15 residues. DNA of the CDR3: TGTGCCAGCAGAGATCTAGCGGGAGGGAGAAATGAGCAGTTCTTC. Its translation is CASRDLAGGRNEQFF.

This clonotype was detected many times. V usage is TRBV5-1 and J usage is TRBJ1-4; TRBD1 is a possible D gene (6 bases). This CDR3 contains 15 residues. Germline loops: CDR1 SGHRS, CDR2 YFSETQ. The V end was cut by 4 bases, the J end by 0 bases, with 10 bases between. In DNA form, the CDR3 reads TGCGCCAGCAGCACGACAGGACCAACTAATGAAAAACTGTTTTTT. Its translation is CASSTTGPTNEKLFF. Full variable domain (rest looked up from reference TRBV5-1 and TRBJ1-4): KAGVTQTPRYLIKTRGQQVTLSCSPISGHRSVSWYQQTPGQGLQFLFEYFSETQRNKGNFPGRFSGRQFSNSRSEMNVSTLELGDSALYLCASSTTGPTNEKLFFGSGTQLSVL.

In this sample, this clonotype turned up a few times. The chain has TRBV7-9 and TRBJ2-2; D is possibly TRBD1 (6 bases). V gave up 3 bases and J gave up 1 base, with 9 bases separating them. Germline lookup yields CDR1 SEHNR and CDR2 FQNEAQ (reference sequence). This CDR3 comprises 15 residues. The DNA of the CDR3 is TGTGCCAGCAGCTTCCGGGACAAGAACACCGGGGAGCTGTTTTTT. Translating it yields CASSFRDKNTGELFF.

In this sample, this clonotype turned up many times. The rearrangement uses TRBV7-9 and TRBJ1-6, with no clear D. Per germline, CDR1 SEHNR and CDR2 FQNEAQ (reference sequence). The CDR3 spans 12 residues. Trimming removed 5 bases from V and 6 bases from J, with 5 bases in between. CDR3 protein: CASSGRNSPLHF. The CDR3 coding sequence is TGTGCCAGCAGCGGGCGTAATTCACCCCTCCACTTT.

This clonotype was counted only a few times. J is TRBJ2-5 and V is TRBV7-2; D not certain. Deletions cut 1 base from V and 5 bases from J, with 8 bases between. Germline V gives CDR1 SGHTA, CDR2 FQGNSA. The CDR3 loop spans 13 amino acids. CDR3 amino acids: CASSLGEPETQYF. The CDR3 DNA sequence: TGTGCCAGCAGCTTAGGAGAGCCGGAGACCCAGTACTTC.

This clonotype came up a few times. This chain connects TRBV4-1 to TRBJ1-5; no clear D. The germline gives CDR1 MGHRA, CDR2 YSYEKL. This CDR3 is built from 13 residues. Trimming removed 1 base from V and 11 bases from J, with 12 bases in between. In nucleotides, the CDR3 is TGCGCCAGCAGCCAAGTCAACGGAGAGGCCCAGCATTTT. Protein: CASSQVNGEAQHF.

This clonotype was detected only a few times. The genes are TRBV20-1 and TRBJ1-2, with D possibly matching TRBD1 (6 bases). This CDR3 has 14 residues. Per germline, CDR1 DFQATT and CDR2 SNEGSKA (reference sequence). V lost 0 bases, J lost 3 bases, and 11 bases lay in between. This chain's CDR3 is CSARDNPGDYGYTF. Written as DNA, the CDR3 is TGCAGTGCTAGAGACAACCCAGGGGACTATGGCTACACCTTC.

This clonotype was observed a few times. This CDR3 is CASRRGGDSYEQYF. DNA of the CDR3: TGTGCCAGCCGGAGAGGGGGGGACTCCTACGAGCAGTACTTC. V usage is TRBV6-1 and J usage is TRBJ2-7; a weak D match, TRBD2 (7 bases). The V gene's germline CDR1 is MNHNS and CDR2 SASEGT. Trimming took 8 bases from V and 0 from J, leaving 14 bases between them. This CDR3 spans 14 amino acids.

V usage is TRBV6-2 or TRBV6-3 and J usage is TRBJ2-1; possible D gene TRBD2, 6 bases. Germline V gives CDR1 MNHEY, CDR2 SVGEGT. V was trimmed by 1 base and J by 7 bases, leaving 14 bases between them. The CDR3 contains 15 residues. CDR3 sequence (DNA): TGTGCCAGCAGTTACTATGCGGGACTCTCTAATGAGCAGTTCTTC. It is translated as CASSYYAGLSNEQFF.

This clonotype was observed a handful of times. This rearrangement joins TRBV28 to TRBJ2-2; 8 bases align to TRBD2. The J segment lost 1 base and the V segment lost 1 base, leaving 14 bases of the junction unmatched. CDR1 is MDHEN and CDR2 is SYDVKM in the germline V gene. There are 20 residues in the CDR3. The CDR3 DNA follows: TGTGCCAGCAGTTTATTGCAGGGAGGCTCCCTAGCGGGGAACACCGGGGAGCTGTTTTTT. This translates into CASSLLQGGSLAGNTGELFF.

The rearrangement links TRBV20-1 to TRBJ2-1; tentative D call: TRBD1 (5 bases). Germline V gene lookup returns CDR1 DFQATT and CDR2 SNEGSKA (reference sequence). There are 14 residues in the CDR3. Trimming removed 0 bases at V and 3 bases at J, with 9 bases between. DNA of the CDR3: TGCAGTGCTAGAGACAGGGAATACTACAATGAGCAGTTCTTC. Amino acids: CSARDREYYNEQFF.

The chain is built from TRBV5-5 and TRBJ2-5; perhaps TRBD1 as D (7 bases). The length of the CDR3 is 14 residues. The V gene lost 3 bases and the J gene lost 4 bases, with 13 bases spanning the gap. Germline CDR1 and CDR2: SGHKS and YYEKEE (reference sequence). CDR3 in DNA: TGTGCCAGCAGCTCTCCAGGGGGAGGAGAGACCCAGTACTTC. Its protein is CASSSPGGGETQYF.

This clonotype was observed many times. The chain combines TRBV3-1 with TRBJ2-1, with D possibly called TRBD1 or TRBD2 (5 bases each). The CDR3 runs 15 residues. Germline V lookup: CDR1 LGHDT, CDR2 YNNKEL (reference sequence). Trimming stripped 8 bases from V and 0 bases from J, with 14 bases between. The CDR3 nucleotides read TGTGCCAGCGGGGCCGGGGCTCGCTCCTACAATGAGCAGTTCTTC. Amino acid sequence: CASGAGARSYNEQFF.

The rearrangement joins TRBV5-1 to TRBJ1-1; D perhaps matches TRBD1 (5 bases). CDR1 and CDR2 (germline): SGHRS, YFSETQ. V was shortened by 6 bases and J by 1 base, with 10 bases between the two germline ends. This CDR3 is built from 13 residues. The CDR3 loop reads CASTGPANTEAFF. The CDR3 bases are TGCGCCAGCACGGGGCCCGCGAACACTGAAGCTTTCTTT.

This clonotype was counted many times. The CDR3 reads CASSYPDEQFF. Written as DNA, the CDR3 is TGTGCCAGCAGTTACCCCGATGAGCAGTTCTTC. This sequence joins TRBV6-2 or TRBV6-3 and TRBJ2-1; D gene uncertain. Trimming cost V 2 bases and J 8 bases, with 4 bases left between them. Germline lookup yields CDR1 MNHEY and CDR2 SVGEGT. The CDR3 covers 11 residues.

This clonotype was counted at least ten times. V and J are TRBV11-2 and TRBJ2-7; 9 bases map to TRBD1. This CDR3 spans 14 amino acids. The V gene's germline CDR1 is SGHAT and CDR2 FQNNGV. Trimming cost V 2 bases and J 4 bases; bases outside gene matches: 3. CDR3 nucleotides: TGTGCCAGCAGCTTATTGGGACAGGGATACGAGCAGTACTTC. Amino acid sequence: CASSLLGQGYEQYF.

This clonotype was recorded many times. The V gene is TRBV7-9, the J gene TRBJ1-1; 9 nucleotides line up with TRBD1. From germline, CDR1 is SEHNR and CDR2 FQNEAQ (reference sequence). This CDR3 contains 13 residues. Trimming at V came to 5 bases and at J to 8 bases, leaving 6 bases not matched to a gene. The CDR3 protein is CASSTGQGQEAFF. The CDR3 DNA reads TGTGCCAGCAGCACCGGACAGGGGCAGGAAGCTTTCTTT.

This rearrangement joins TRBV3-1 to TRBJ1-6; D perhaps matches TRBD1 (5 bases). With 5 bases removed from V and 9 bases from J, the gap between germline ends came to 17 bases. This CDR3 has 15 residues. The germline gives CDR1 LGHDT, CDR2 YNNKEL (reference sequence). The CDR3 region has the DNA TGTGCCAGCAGCGCTACGACAGTCCTGGGTTCACCCCTCCACTTT. Its protein is CASSATTVLGSPLHF.

This clonotype was seen more than once but under ten times. This chain connects TRBV6-1 to TRBJ1-3; D may be TRBD1 (5 bases). CDR1 MNHNS and CDR2 SASEGT come from the germline V gene. Trimming left V 5 bases short and J 2 bases short, with 13 bases between. The CDR3 has 15 residues. DNA for the CDR3: TGTGCCAGCAGTCTCTTCAGGGCAGCTGGAAACACCATATATTTT. Translated: CASSLFRAAGNTIYF.

The chain has TRBV29-1 and TRBJ1-5; D not resolved. Trimming removed 4 bases at V and 6 bases at J, with 13 bases between. The CDR3 covers 13 residues. The germline V gene has CDR1 SQVTM and CDR2 ANQGSEA. The DNA for the CDR3 is TGCAGCGTTGGGGCCTACGGCGGTCAGCCCCAGCATTTT. Amino acid sequence: CSVGAYGGQPQHF. Supplemented by reference TRBV29-1 and TRBJ1-5, the full variable domain reads SAVISQKPSRDICQRGTSLTIQCQVDSQVTMMFWYRQQPGQSLTLIATANQGSEATYESGFVIDKFPISRPNLTFSTLTVSNMSPEDSSIYLCSVGAYGGQPQHFGDGTRLSIL.

This clonotype was seen only a few times. The rearrangement uses TRBV7-2 and TRBJ2-3; D uncertain. The V gene lost 4 bases and the J gene lost 6 bases, with 17 bases spanning the gap. Germline V lookup: CDR1 SGHTA, CDR2 FQGNSA. The CDR3 loop spans 15 amino acids. The CDR3 is CASSSTGLLGDTQYF. DNA for the CDR3: TGTGCCAGCAGCTCAACCGGCCTCCTGGGCGATACGCAGTATTTT.

This sequence joins TRBV6-2 or TRBV6-3 and TRBJ2-2; D call uncertain. Germline CDR1 and CDR2: MNHEY and SVGEGT. This CDR3 has 13 amino acids. With 5 bases removed from V and 3 bases from J, the gap between germline ends came to 7 bases. The CDR3: CASSPFYTGELFF. CDR3 DNA: TGTGCCAGCAGTCCCTTCTACACCGGGGAGCTGTTTTTT.

The sample holds a few counts of this clonotype. The chain is built from TRBV4-3 and TRBJ2-7, with D possibly matching TRBD1 (7 bases). The germline V gene has CDR1 LGHNA and CDR2 YSLEER. V was clipped by 0 bases and J by 3 bases, with 12 bases between them. The CDR3 length is 15 residues. The CDR3 region has the DNA TGCGCCAGCAGCCAAGAAGGAGGGGGCAACTACGAGCAGTACTTC. It encodes CASSQEGGGNYEQYF.

This clonotype occurred a few times. The genes are TRBV6-2 or TRBV6-3 and TRBJ1-5; 7 nucleotides match TRBD1. V trimming: 7 bases; J trimming: 6 bases; junction bases outside the gene matches: 6. This CDR3 has 13 amino acids. Germline CDR1 MNHEY, CDR2 SVGEGT. The CDR3 nucleotides are TGTGCCAGCACTGACAGGGAGAGTCAGCCCCAGCATTTT. Its translation is CASTDRESQPQHF.

This clonotype has only a few counts. The rearrangement links TRBV7-2 to TRBJ2-5; 9 bases fit TRBD1. J gave up 4 bases and V 6 bases, and 9 bases lay outside the gene matches. The CDR3 loop spans 15 amino acids. Germline values: CDR1 SGHTA, CDR2 FQGNSA. The CDR3 sequence: CASSRTGVRRETQYF. In DNA, the CDR3 is TGTGCCAGCAGTCGGACAGGGGTGCGGCGAGAGACCCAGTACTTC.

The V call is TRBV12-3 or TRBV12-4, the J call TRBJ2-3; maybe TRBD2 (6 bases). Trimming stripped 1 base from V and 7 bases from J, with 15 bases between. The CDR3 consists of 15 residues. Written as DNA, the CDR3 is TGTGCCAGCAGTTTAGGGCGCCTAGCGAGTAATACGCAGTATTTT. The encoded protein is CASSLGRLASNTQYF.

This chain uses TRBV6-2 or TRBV6-3 with TRBJ2-3, with D hard to call. The V end was cut by 5 bases, the J end by 6 bases, with 12 bases between. CDR3 size: 13 residues. CDR1 and CDR2 (germline): MNHEY, SVGEGT. Here the CDR3 reads CASSRRPQDTQYF. DNA for the CDR3: TGTGCCAGCAGTCGCCGACCCCAGGATACGCAGTATTTT.